This is a list of T cell receptor beta chains from one sample in a study of blood T cell repertoires in COVID-19. Measured with immunoSEQ multiplex PCR; TCRdb has only the in-frame clones, and not every one. Here the sample spans some 55,000 clones, approximately 89% being singletons. The material sequenced was peripheral blood. The receptors come from a man in his 60s with acute or convalescent COVID-19. CDR3s include the opening cysteine and the closing phenylalanine or tryptophan. A D gene is named only where the DNA matches it firmly. Clone size is given for some rows only: seen once, a few or many times, or a class if the clone is expanded.

D gene	V gene	J gene	clone size	CDR3 DNA	CDR3 protein
TRBD1	TRBV14	TRBJ2-1	once	TGTGCCAGCTCCCGGGACAGGCAATACAATGAGCAGTTCTTC	CASSRDRQYNEQFF
-	TRBV12-3/TRBV12-4	TRBJ1-5	-	TGTGCCAGCAGCAAATCGGTAAATCAGCCCCAGCATTTT	CASSKSVNQPQHF
TRBD1	TRBV18	TRBJ1-2	-	TGTGCCAGCTCACCTCGACAGGGTACGGAAGGCTACACCTTC	CASSPRQGTEGYTF
-	TRBV6-5	TRBJ1-2	-	TGTGCCAGCAGTTACGTGGGCGGGTATGGCTACACCTTC	CASSYVGGYGYTF
-	TRBV7-8	TRBJ2-1	-	TGTGCCAGCAGCTTAAGTTCTAGCTCCTACAATGAGCAGTTCTTC	CASSLSSSSYNEQFF
TRBD2	TRBV4-2	TRBJ2-1	-	TGTGCCAGCAGCCAAGACCCGGTTCGACTAGCGGGGACCAATGAGCAGTTCTTC	CASSQDPVRLAGTNEQFF
-	TRBV27	TRBJ2-3	-	TGTGCCAGCAGTTTGTACCCCCAGGGCACAGATACGCAGTATTTT	CASSLYPQGTDTQYF
-	TRBV29-1	TRBJ1-2	-	TGCAGCGTTGCCCTCCGGGTTGGAGGCTACACCTTC	CSVALRVGGYTF
-	TRBV24-1	TRBJ1-2	-	TGTGCCACCAGTGACCTTAGCGGGGTCGGCTACACCTTC	CATSDLSGVGYTF
-	TRBV9	TRBJ2-7	-	TGTGCCAGCAGCGTAGATGCAGTCCCCTACGAGCAGTACTTC	CASSVDAVPYEQYF
-	TRBV5-6	TRBJ2-1	-	TGTGCCAGCAGCCCGACAGGAAGAACCTTCGGTGAGCAGTTCTTC	CASSPTGRTFGEQFF
TRBD1	TRBV19	TRBJ1-2	few	TGTGCCAGTAGTATAAGGCCCGGGACAGGGCGAAACTATGGCTACACCTTC	CASSIRPGTGRNYGYTF
TRBD2	TRBV6-2/TRBV6-3	TRBJ2-3	-	TGTGCCAGCAGTCGGGGGGGGGCTAGCACAGATACGCAGTATTTT	CASSRGGASTDTQYF
-	TRBV6-5	TRBJ1-2	-	TGTGCCAGCAGTTACTCGACAGGACCGTATGGCTACACCTTC	CASSYSTGPYGYTF
-	TRBV15	TRBJ1-2	-	TGTGCCACCAGCAGACAACAGGTTCGATATGGCTACACCTTC	CATSRQQVRYGYTF
-	TRBV20-1	TRBJ2-7	-	TGCAGTGCCCGAAAGGGGATGGAGCAGTACTTC	CSARKGMEQYF
-	TRBV7-8	TRBJ1-1	-	TGTGCCAGCAGCTTAACGCAGGGGAAGAGCACTGAAGCTTTCTTT	CASSLTQGKSTEAFF
-	TRBV5-1	TRBJ2-2	-	TGCGCCAGCAGCTCGGCTAGTGGGACCGGGGAGCTGTTTTTT	CASSSASGTGELFF
-	TRBV27	TRBJ1-6	-	TGTGCCAGCAGTTTATGGCAGGGTCCAAGAGGCACCTATAATTCACCCCTCCACTTT	CASSLWQGPRGTYNSPLHF
-	TRBV2	TRBJ1-5	once	TGTGCCAGCAGTGAGCGACTCTCAGGGGATCAGCCCCAGCATTTT	CASSERLSGDQPQHF
-	TRBV4-3	TRBJ2-2	-	TGCGCCAGCAGCCAAGTTGGGCTATCGAACACCGGGGAGCTGTTTTTT	CASSQVGLSNTGELFF
-	TRBV7-6	TRBJ2-7	-	TGTGCCAGCAGCTTAGCGGACAGTCCCCCATCCTACGAGCAGTACTTC	CASSLADSPPSYEQYF
-	TRBV7-9	TRBJ2-1	few	TGTGCCAGCAGCCCAGGGGGGCAGCCCTACAATGAGCAGTTCTTC	CASSPGGQPYNEQFF
-	TRBV20-1	TRBJ1-1	-	TGCAGTGCTAGTCCCTCGACAGGGAACACTGAAGCTTTCTTT	CSASPSTGNTEAFF
TRBD1	TRBV5-4	TRBJ1-4	-	TGTGCCAGCAGCCTGGACAGGGCAGGAGAAAAACTGTTTTTT	CASSLDRAGEKLFF
-	TRBV2	TRBJ2-7	-	TGTGCCAGCAGTTCCCGTTACGAGCAGTACTTC	CASSSRYEQYF
TRBD2	TRBV5-1	TRBJ2-3	-	TGCGCCAGCAGCTTGGATCGGACTAGCGGCACAGATACGCAGTATTTT	CASSLDRTSGTDTQYF
TRBD1	TRBV5-6	TRBJ1-2	-	TGTGCCAGCAGCTTGCGAGGGACAGGGTCGGGCTATGGCTACACCTTC	CASSLRGTGSGYGYTF
-	TRBV10-3	TRBJ2-3	-	TGTGCCATCAGTGTTGAGGGCGGAACAGATACGCAGTATTTT	CAISVEGGTDTQYF